The sequence of this TCR beta chain was determined in a study of T cells expressing NK-cell markers. Whole-study context: It was sorted CD3+CD56+NKG2C+, CD3+CD56+NKG2C- and CD3+CD56-NKG2C+ T cells that supplied the TCR beta repertoires. Serological testing identified seven of the eight sequenced donors as HCMV-seropositive and one as seronegative. Broader study findings: Dominance of the CD3+CD56-NKG2C+ fraction by these clonotypes also held in a handful of donors.

TCRdb reanalyzed the 5' RACE reads, giving one entry per CDR3 protein sequence and no DNA. Its clone listing holds about 460,000 distinct CDR3 sequences. Details on this clonotype: What it binds is unknown.

The sequence derives from a woman between 45 and 65 years old in good health. The sample taken for sequencing was blood T cells: a sorted CD56 or NKG2C T cell subset, CD4+ or CD8+ T cells, or bulk PBMC T cells (not recorded which).

CDR3 loop: CASRIGRMDNSPLHF. This chain uses TRBV5-1 with TRBJ1-6; TCRdb indicates TRBD1, and absent DNA this call remains unverified. CDR3 length equals 15 residues. Looked up from germline, CDR1 is SGHRS and CDR2 is YFSETQ.